This passage covers 10 T cell receptor beta chains from one sample sequenced in a study of a mutant IDH1 vaccine in newly diagnosed glioma. Time point given: baseline, week 1 (first vaccination visit). Specified treatment: pre-vaccination baseline after standard-of-care therapy. Sequencing was performed with immunoSEQ multiplex PCR; in TCRdb, only in-frame clones are kept and a portion is missing. The sample carries about 21,000 clones, around 85% recorded once. The sequenced sample was PBMCs, obtained from a glioma patient treated with radiotherapy, temozolomide or both. These receptors were taken from a man between 35 and 55 years old with glioma.

The chain recombines TRBV6-5 with TRBJ2-7; D is tentatively TRBD1 or TRBD2 (5 bases each). Germline CDR1 MNHEY, CDR2 SVGAGI. The CDR3 is 12 residues long. Trimming left V 5 bases short and J 3 bases short, with 8 bases between. CDR3 DNA sequence: TGTGCCAGCAGTAGGGACGGCTACGAGCAGTACTTC. Translated: CASSRDGYEQYF.

This chain uses TRBV5-6 with TRBJ2-7; D may be TRBD1 (5 bases). This CDR3 has 14 residues. The V and J ends lost 4 bases and 7 bases respectively, with 18 bases between them. CDR1 SGHDT and CDR2 YYEEEE come from the germline V gene. In DNA form, the CDR3 reads TGTGCCAGCAGCCCCCTAAGGGGCCTGGGGGAGCAGTACGTC. Residues: CASSPLRGLGEQYV.

The V call is TRBV28, the J call TRBJ2-7, with 10 bases that match TRBD1. With V trimmed by 2 bases and J by 0 bases, 10 bases remained unmatched. CDR3 length: 18 amino acids. CDR1 is MDHEN, CDR2 SYDVKM, per germline. The CDR3 coding sequence is TGTGCCAGCAGTTTAGGCCGCGGGGGACAGGGGAGCTCCTACGAGCAGTACGTC. Translated: CASSLGRGGQGSSYEQYV.

This chain connects TRBV2 to TRBJ2-1; 12 nucleotides align to TRBD2. V shed 1 base and J 2 bases; nucleotides not matched to a gene: 3. CDR1 SNHLY and CDR2 FYNNEI come from the germline V gene. The CDR3 is 17 amino acids. The CDR3 DNA reads TGTGCCAGCAGTGAAGTTGGACTAGCGGGGACCTACAATGAGCAGTTCTTC. Translating it yields CASSEVGLAGTYNEQFF.

This clone was observed once. The chain has TRBV5-4 and TRBJ2-7; tentative D call: TRBD2 (5 bases). The V and J ends lost 0 bases and 2 bases respectively, with 12 bases between them. CDR3 length: 15 amino acids. CDR1 is SGHNT, CDR2 YYREEE, per germline (reference sequence). The CDR3 DNA is TGTGCCAGCAGCTTGGGGAGCGGAAGCCCCTACGAGCAGTACTTC. Protein product: CASSLGSGSPYEQYF.

The sample holds one count of this clone. The genes are TRBV4-1 and TRBJ2-3; 11 bases map to TRBD2. Germline CDR1 reads MGHRA; CDR2 reads YSYEKL. The CDR3 runs 20 residues. The V segment lost 0 bases and the J segment 6 bases; nucleotides outside the gene matches: 17. CDR3 in DNA: TGCGCCAGCAGCCAAGATTGGGCCGGCGATATAGCGGGGGGGCAGGATACGCAGTATTTT. Translation: CASSQDWAGDIAGGQDTQYF.

The chain is built from TRBV5-1 and TRBJ2-3, with 11 bases aligning to TRBD1. With V trimmed by 4 bases and J by 5 bases, 12 bases remained unmatched. The CDR3 sequence is 17 residues long. Per germline, CDR1 SGHRS and CDR2 YFSETQ. The CDR3: CASSPPGQGAGGDTQYF. CDR3 DNA sequence: TGCGCCAGCAGCCCCCCTGGACAGGGGGCCGGTGGAGATACGCAGTATTTT.

This chain joins TRBV7-2 and TRBJ1-1; D not resolved. The CDR3 length is 11 residues. Per the germline V gene, CDR1 is SGHTA and CDR2 is FQGNSA. V dropped 2 bases and J dropped 10 bases, with 8 bases sitting between them. CDR3 DNA sequence: TGTGCCAGCAGCTTATACCGGGGAGCTTTCTTT. Amino acids: CASSLYRGAFF. Complete variable domain (other parts from reference TRBV7-2 and TRBJ1-1): GAGVSQSPSNKVTEKGKDVELRCDPISGHTALYWYRQSLGQGLEFLIYFQGNSAPDKSGLPSDRFSAERTGGSVSTLTIQRTQQEDSAVYLCASSLYRGAFFGQGTRLTVV.

The V and J genes are TRBV4-2 and TRBJ1-2; 11 nucleotides line up with TRBD1. Unmatched junction bases numbered 4, after V lost 0 bases and J lost 4 bases. Looked up from germline, CDR1 is LGHNA and CDR2 is YNFKEQ. The CDR3 length is 16 residues. For the CDR3, the DNA is TGTGCCAGCAGCCAAGACGGGACAGGGGGTTTCTATGGCTACACCTTC. It yields the protein CASSQDGTGGFYGYTF.

The rearrangement joins TRBV28 to TRBJ2-7; possibly TRBD1 for D (6 bases). The CDR3 has 15 amino acids. Trimming took off 5 bases at V and 1 base at J, with 15 bases between the two ends. From germline, CDR1 is MDHEN and CDR2 SYDVKM. CDR3 loop: CASSPLRGWSYEQYF. In DNA form, the CDR3 reads TGTGCCAGCAGTCCCCTCAGGGGCTGGTCCTACGAGCAGTACTTC.